The clone carrying this T cell receptor (beta chain) occurred a few times. CDR3 length: 14 amino acids. V was clipped by 1 base and J by 9 bases, with 10 bases between them. This sample is part of a study of T cells after yellow fever vaccination. One entry per CDR3 protein results from TCRdb running MiXCR on the 5' RACE reads. The profile shows 500,000 to 650,000 distinct CDR3 sequences, approximately 16% of them singletons. The clonotype was recovered from a man between 18 and 35 years old who received the YFV17D yellow fever vaccine. The V gene is TRBV12-3 or TRBV12-4, the J gene TRBJ1-6, with D tentatively TRBD1 (5 bases). This specimen consisted of PBMCs, obtained 5 days after the first yellow fever vaccination. The CDR3 DNA is TGTGCCAGCAGTTTAGTAGGGGAAGGTTCACCCCTCCACTTT. It is translated as CASSLVGEGSPLHF.